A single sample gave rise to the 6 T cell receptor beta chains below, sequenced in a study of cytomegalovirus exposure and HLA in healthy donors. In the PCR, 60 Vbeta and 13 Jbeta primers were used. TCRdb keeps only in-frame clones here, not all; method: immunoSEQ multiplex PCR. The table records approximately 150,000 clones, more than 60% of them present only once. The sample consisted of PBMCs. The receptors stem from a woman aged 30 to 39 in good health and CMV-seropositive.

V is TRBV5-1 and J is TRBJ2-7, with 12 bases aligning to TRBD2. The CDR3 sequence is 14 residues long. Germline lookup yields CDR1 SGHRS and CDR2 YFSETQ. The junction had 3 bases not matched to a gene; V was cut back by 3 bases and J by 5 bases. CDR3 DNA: TGCGCCAGCAGCTCCCGGACTAGCGGGGACGAGCAGTACTTC. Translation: CASSSRTSGDEQYF.

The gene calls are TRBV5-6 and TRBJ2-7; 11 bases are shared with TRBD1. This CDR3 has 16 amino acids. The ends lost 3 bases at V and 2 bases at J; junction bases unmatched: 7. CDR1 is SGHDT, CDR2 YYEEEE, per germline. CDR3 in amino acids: CASSSGPGQGAYEQYF. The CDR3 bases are TGTGCCAGCAGCTCGGGGCCGGGACAGGGGGCCTACGAGCAGTACTTC.

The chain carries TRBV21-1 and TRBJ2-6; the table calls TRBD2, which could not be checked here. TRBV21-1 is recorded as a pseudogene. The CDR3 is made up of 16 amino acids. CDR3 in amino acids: CASSKARGAGANVLTF. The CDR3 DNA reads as TGTGCCAGCAGCAAAGCGCGGGGCGCTGGGGCCAACGTCCTGACTTTC.

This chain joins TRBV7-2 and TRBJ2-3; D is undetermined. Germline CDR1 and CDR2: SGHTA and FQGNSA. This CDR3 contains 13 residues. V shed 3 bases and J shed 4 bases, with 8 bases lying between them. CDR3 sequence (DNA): TGTGCCAGCAGCTTCATCTATCCAGATACGCAGTATTTT. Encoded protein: CASSFIYPDTQYF.

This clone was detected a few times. In DNA, the CDR3 is TGTGCCAGCAGCTCGCCGGGGACAGCGACTAACTATGGCTACACCTTC. Protein sequence: CASSSPGTATNYGYTF. The rearrangement uses TRBV4-2 and TRBJ1-2; TRBD1 aligns across 7 bases. The V and J ends lost 5 bases and 0 bases, in that order; junction bases with no gene match: 9. The CDR3 sequence is 16 residues long. CDR1 and CDR2 (germline): LGHNA, YNFKEQ.

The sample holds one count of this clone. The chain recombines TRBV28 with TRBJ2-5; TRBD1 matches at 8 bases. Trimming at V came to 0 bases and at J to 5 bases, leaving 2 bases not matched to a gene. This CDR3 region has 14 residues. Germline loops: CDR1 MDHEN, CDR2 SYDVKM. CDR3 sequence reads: CASSLWDRDETQYF. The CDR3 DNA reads TGTGCCAGCAGTTTATGGGACAGGGACGAGACCCAGTACTTC.